A selection of T cell receptor beta chains follows, all from one sample in a study of control samples from healthy donors and cancer patients. Sequencing was performed with immunoSEQ multiplex PCR; in TCRdb, only in-frame clones are kept and a portion is missing. The sample has fewer than 200,000 clones; around 90% are singletons. Material for sequencing was blood. The receptors were gathered from a woman between 50 and 59 years old in good health. Each CDR3 is given with its conserved first and last residue. A D gene is named only where the DNA matches it firmly. Clone size, where shown, is once, few, many, or a class for clones that have expanded.

D,size,J,V,length,CDR3,DNA
TRBD1,NA,TRBJ2-5,TRBV19,15,CASSTGTGRGETQYF,TGTGCCAGTAGCACAGGGACAGGGAGGGGAGAGACCCAGTACTTC
NA,NA,TRBJ2-3,TRBV28,13,CASSLRQQDTQYF,TGTGCCAGCAGTTTAAGACAGCAAGATACGCAGTATTTT
TRBD2,once,TRBJ2-2,TRBV28,14,CASTLSGGPGELFF,TGTGCCAGCACCCTAAGCGGGGGGCCCGGGGAGCTGTTTTTT
NA,NA,TRBJ2-1,TRBV27,15,CASSLQGLPYNEQFF,TGTGCCAGCAGTTTACAGGGACTCCCTTACAATGAGCAGTTCTTC
TRBD1,NA,TRBJ2-5,TRBV30,11,CAGDRWETQYF,TGTGCCGGGGACAGATGGGAGACCCAGTACTTC
NA,NA,TRBJ2-3,TRBV20-1,11,CSASPGGTQYF,TGCAGTGCTAGTCCGGGGGGCACGCAGTATTTT
TRBD1,NA,TRBJ1-5,TRBV9,14,CASSVQGDDQPQHF,TGTGCCAGCAGCGTACAGGGGGATGATCAGCCCCAGCATTTT
NA,once,TRBJ2-7,TRBV7-9,12,CASSDIRGEQYF,TGTGCCAGCAGCGACATCCGTGGCGAGCAGTACTTC
NA,NA,TRBJ1-2,TRBV28,12,CASSPRTRVNTF,TGTGCCAGCAGTCCGCGGACAAGGGTGAACACCTTC
NA,NA,TRBJ1-2,TRBV30,12,CAWSPGTYGYTF,TGTGCCTGGAGCCCCGGGACTTACGGCTACACCTTC
TRBD1,NA,TRBJ2-7,TRBV5-4,13,CASSLEGADEQYF,TGTGCCAGCAGCTTGGAGGGGGCCGACGAGCAGTACTTC
TRBD2,NA,TRBJ2-3,TRBV10-3,15,CAISGGLAVSDTQYF,TGTGCCATCAGTGGTGGGCTAGCGGTCTCAGATACGCAGTATTTT
NA,NA,TRBJ2-3,TRBV20-1,11,CSVSPTDTQYF,TGCAGTGTCAGCCCGACAGATACGCAGTATTTT
TRBD2,NA,TRBJ2-5,TRBV6-1,18,CASSEALQASGIMETQYF,TGTGCCAGCAGTGAAGCGCTTCAGGCTAGCGGGATTATGGAGACCCAGTACTTC
NA,NA,TRBJ1-4,TRBV9,13,CASSVGRNEKLFF,TGTGCCAGCAGCGTAGGCAGAAATGAAAAACTGTTTTTT
NA,once,TRBJ2-7,TRBV6-5,13,CASSSGARHEQYF,TGTGCCAGCAGTTCAGGGGCTAGACACGAGCAGTACTTC
TRBD2,NA,TRBJ2-5,TRBV18,16,CASSPPRLAGEETQYF,TGTGCCAGCTCACCCCCGCGACTAGCGGGGGAAGAGACCCAGTACTTC
NA,few,TRBJ1-1,TRBV4-1,12,CASGGRETEAFF,TGCGCCTCCGGCGGCAGGGAAACTGAAGCTTTCTTT
TRBD2,NA,TRBJ2-1,TRBV7-9,19,CASSLGAGQASRRDNEQFF,TGTGCCAGCAGCTTAGGAGCGGGGCAGGCCTCTCGGCGGGACAATGAGCAGTTCTTC
NA,NA,TRBJ2-6,TRBV28,18,CASSFRDVPLRGANVLTF,TGTGCCAGCAGTTTCCGGGACGTACCTTTGCGGGGGGCCAACGTCCTGACTTTC
TRBD1,NA,TRBJ1-4,TRBV28,15,CASSSPGGEPEKLFF,TGTGCCAGCAGTTCCCCAGGGGGCGAACCCGAAAAACTGTTTTTT
TRBD1,NA,TRBJ1-5,TRBV29-1,15,CSVARTGKMNQPQHF,TGCAGCGTTGCCCGGACAGGGAAGATGAATCAGCCCCAGCATTTT
NA,NA,TRBJ1-2,TRBV12-5,14,CASGLGQTNYGYTF,TGTGCTAGTGGTTTGGGACAGACTAACTATGGCTACACCTTC
NA,NA,TRBJ2-1,TRBV18,13,CASSPPPYNEQFF,TGTGCCAGCTCACCACCCCCCTACAATGAGCAGTTCTTC
TRBD1,NA,TRBJ1-5,TRBV5-4,15,CASSLDRGLGQPQHF,TGTGCCAGCAGCTTGGATAGGGGGCTGGGACAGCCCCAGCATTTT
NA,NA,TRBJ1-1,TRBV28,15,CASSQGVMEGTEAFF,TGTGCCAGCAGTCAGGGTGTTATGGAGGGCACTGAAGCTTTCTTT
NA,NA,TRBJ1-4,TRBV28,14,CASSFDGGREKLFF,TGTGCCAGCAGTTTCGACGGGGGTCGAGAAAAACTGTTTTTT
NA,NA,TRBJ1-4,TRBV5-8,16,CASSPGRGPPNEKLFF,TGTGCCAGCAGTCCGGGGCGGGGGCCCCCAAATGAAAAACTGTTTTTT
TRBD1,NA,TRBJ1-4,TRBV19,15,CASSARSNRGEKLFF,TGTGCCAGTAGTGCAAGATCTAACAGGGGGGAAAAACTGTTTTTT
NA,NA,TRBJ1-6,TRBV3-1/TRBV3-2,17,CASRRTGIRVNTSPLHF,TGTGCCAGCAGACGTACCGGAATCAGGGTCAATACCTCACCCCTCCACTTT
TRBD1,NA,TRBJ1-1,TRBV5-1,13,CASSWDRDTEAFF,TGCGCCAGCAGCTGGGACAGAGACACTGAAGCTTTCTTT
NA,NA,TRBJ2-7,TRBV12-1,14,CASSELAESYEQYF,TGTGCCAGCAGCGAGCTCGCGGAAAGCTACGAGCAGTACTTC
NA,NA,TRBJ2-3,TRBV18,11,CASSRASVKYF,TGTGCCAGCTCAAGGGCTAGCGTGAAGTATTTT
NA,NA,TRBJ2-5,TRBV11-2,18,CASSPRSPGKKSQETQYF,TGTGCCAGCAGCCCAAGAAGTCCGGGGAAAAAGAGTCAAGAGACCCAGTACTTC
NA,NA,TRBJ1-6,TRBV5-1,16,CASSLTVAQDNSPLHF,TGCGCCAGCAGCTTGACCGTGGCCCAAGATAATTCACCCCTCCACTTT
NA,NA,TRBJ1-3,TRBV18,14,CASSQGGSGNTIYF,TGTGCCAGCTCACAAGGGGGCTCTGGAAACACCATATATTTT
NA,once,TRBJ2-5,TRBV5-4,15,CASSLDGGASETQYF,TGTGCCAGCAGCTTGGATGGGGGCGCGTCGGAGACCCAGTACTTC
TRBD2,NA,TRBJ2-7,TRBV5-1,15,CASSSLTSGLYEQYF,TGCGCCAGCAGCTCTCTGACTAGCGGCCTATACGAGCAGTACTTC
TRBD1,NA,TRBJ1-2,TRBV5-6,15,CASSSRQGGNYGYTF,TGTGCCAGCAGCTCACGACAGGGAGGAAACTATGGCTACACCTTC
NA,NA,TRBJ2-3,TRBV24-1,15,CATSDPGPQEGTQYF,TGTGCCACCAGTGACCCCGGGCCCCAGGAGGGTACGCAGTATTTT
NA,once,TRBJ2-1,TRBV21-1,13,CARPPFLWREQFF,TGTGCCAGGCCCCCCTTTCTTTGGCGGGAGCAGTTCTTC
TRBD1,few,TRBJ1-2,TRBV5-4,16,CASSAPGQELLYGYTF,TGTGCCAGCAGCGCCCCGGGACAGGAGTTACTCTATGGCTACACCTTC
TRBD1,NA,TRBJ1-2,TRBV9,13,CASSDPGQAPGSF,TGTGCCAGCAGCGACCCGGGACAGGCCCCCGGATCCTTC
TRBD1,NA,TRBJ2-5,TRBV2,14,CASREDRGRVFYYF,TGTGCCAGCAGGGAAGACAGGGGCCGCGTTTTTTATTACTTC
TRBD1,NA,TRBJ1-3,TRBV9,14,CASSPRTGIDTIYF,TGTGCCAGCAGCCCTCGGACAGGGATCGACACCATATATTTT
NA,NA,TRBJ2-2,TRBV19,13,CASSIRDGGELFF,TGTGCCAGTAGTATTAGGGATGGCGGGGAGCTGTTTTTT
TRBD1,few,TRBJ1-6,TRBV6-5,16,CASSYSGQGARSPLHF,TGTGCCAGCAGTTACTCGGGACAGGGGGCTCGGTCACCCCTCCACTTT
TRBD1,NA,TRBJ2-7,TRBV27,15,CASSQGQWSGYEQYF,TGTGCCAGCAGCCAGGGACAGTGGTCGGGTTACGAGCAGTACTTC
NA,NA,TRBJ1-1,TRBV29-1,11,CSVVRGTEAFF,TGCAGCGTCGTCAGGGGAACTGAAGCTTTCTTT
TRBD1,NA,TRBJ1-1,TRBV28,15,CASRTGGAGDTEAFF,TGTGCCAGCCGTACAGGGGGCGCCGGGGACACTGAAGCTTTCTTT
NA,NA,TRBJ2-7,TRBV27,13,CASSLGAFYEQYF,TGTGCCAGCAGCCTGGGGGCCTTCTACGAGCAGTACTTC
NA,once,TRBJ1-4,TRBV12-1,17,CASSFARQMTTNEKLFF,TGTGCCAGCAGCTTTGCCCGACAGATGACAACTAATGAAAAACTGTTTTTT
NA,NA,TRBJ1-3,TRBV7-8,15,CASSPFSAIGNTIYF,TGTGCCAGCAGCCCCTTTTCGGCGATTGGAAACACCATATATTTT
TRBD2,NA,TRBJ2-2,TRBV2,16,CASSERLAGGTGELFF,TGTGCCAGCAGTGAACGGCTAGCGGGAGGCACCGGGGAGCTGTTTTTT
NA,NA,TRBJ1-2,TRBV12-3/TRBV12-4,11,CASSKDRGYTF,TGTGCCAGCAGCAAAGATAGAGGCTACACCTTC
NA,once,TRBJ1-1,TRBV14,11,CASSRYDRAFF,TGTGCCAGCAGCCGTTATGATCGGGCTTTCTTT
TRBD1,few,TRBJ1-2,TRBV5-4,16,CASSAPGDRGRDGYTF,TGTGCCAGCAGCGCCCCCGGGGACAGGGGGCGGGATGGCTACACCTTC